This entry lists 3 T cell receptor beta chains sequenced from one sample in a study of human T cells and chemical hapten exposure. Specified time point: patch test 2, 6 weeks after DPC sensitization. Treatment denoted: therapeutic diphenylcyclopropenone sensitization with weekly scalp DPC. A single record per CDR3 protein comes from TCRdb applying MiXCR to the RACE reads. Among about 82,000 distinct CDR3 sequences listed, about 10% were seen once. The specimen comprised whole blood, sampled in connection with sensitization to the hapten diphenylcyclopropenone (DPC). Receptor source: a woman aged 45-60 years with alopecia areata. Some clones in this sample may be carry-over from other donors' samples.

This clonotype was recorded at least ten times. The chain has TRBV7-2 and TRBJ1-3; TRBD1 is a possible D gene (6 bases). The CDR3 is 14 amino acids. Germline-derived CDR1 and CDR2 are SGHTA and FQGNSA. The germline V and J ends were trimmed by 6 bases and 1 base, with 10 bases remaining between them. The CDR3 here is CASRRDTSGNTIYF. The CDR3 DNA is TGTGCCAGCAGGCGGGACACTTCTGGAAACACCATATATTTT.

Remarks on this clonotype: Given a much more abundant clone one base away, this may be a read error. The CDR3 DNA is TGCGCCAGCAGCCTGACTAGCGACCAAGAGACCCAGTACTTC. Its translation is CASSLTSDQETQYF. V gene TRBV4-1 combines with J gene TRBJ2-5; 8 bases are a match to TRBD2. This CDR3 has 14 residues. Germline assignment: CDR1 MGHRA and CDR2 YSYEKL. With V trimmed by 4 bases and J by 0 bases, 1 base remained unmatched.

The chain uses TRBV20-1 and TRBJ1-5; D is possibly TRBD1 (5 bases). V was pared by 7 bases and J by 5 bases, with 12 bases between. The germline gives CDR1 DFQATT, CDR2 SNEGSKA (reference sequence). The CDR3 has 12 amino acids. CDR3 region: CSVKLGDQPQHF. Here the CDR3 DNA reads TGCAGTGTTAAATTGGGGGATCAGCCCCAGCATTTT.